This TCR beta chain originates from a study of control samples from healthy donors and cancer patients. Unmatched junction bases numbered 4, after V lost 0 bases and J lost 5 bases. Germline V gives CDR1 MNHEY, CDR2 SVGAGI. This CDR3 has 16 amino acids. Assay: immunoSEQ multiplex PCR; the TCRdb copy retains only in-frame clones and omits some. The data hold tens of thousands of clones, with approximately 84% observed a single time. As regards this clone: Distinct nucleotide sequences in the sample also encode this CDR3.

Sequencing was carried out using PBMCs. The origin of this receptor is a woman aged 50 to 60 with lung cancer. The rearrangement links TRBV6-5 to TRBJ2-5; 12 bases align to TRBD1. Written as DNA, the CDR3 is TGTGCCAGCAGTTACTCGGGGACAGGGGGCTTGGAGACCCAGTACTTC. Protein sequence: CASSYSGTGGLETQYF.